The clone carrying this T cell receptor beta chain has a handful of counts. Its antigen is as yet unknown. The data are from a study of T cell responses to AZD1222 COVID-19 vaccine. Sequenced by immunoSEQ multiplex PCR; TCRdb stores in-frame clones only, minus some. The sample shows some 110,000 clones, more than 75% of them seen only once. The V gene end was trimmed by 3 bases and the J gene end by 6 bases; junction bases not matched to a gene: 13. The CDR3 runs 18 residues. Germline CDR1 is LNHNV and CDR2 is YYDKDF (reference sequence). Whole-study results and caveats: Vaccine-associated CD4 TCRs ranged over spike, dominating at 160-218 and 743-854. Clonal diversity may have been underestimated in mostly white British donors.

This sequence was found in an adult who received the AZD1222 COVID-19 vaccine. The chain recombines TRBV15 with TRBJ1-5; TRBD1 agrees at 11 bases. The material was peripheral blood, obtained 28 days after the second AZD1222 dose. CDR3 bases: TGTGCCACCAGCAGGCCGGGTAATACTGGGACAGGGGGTCAGCCCCAGCATTTT. This translates into CATSRPGNTGTGGQPQHF.